Each of the 19 T cell receptor beta chains below was sequenced from the same sample in a study of vaccination effects on CD4 cells after COVID-19. Pools of viral peptides were used by the ViraFEST assay to expand antigen-specific CD4+ T cells ahead of sequencing. Scientists isolated CD4+ T cells after a roughly 10-day culture period ended. Vaccination of participants consisted of two doses of either the BNT162b2 or mRNA-1273 vaccine. Sequencing was performed with immunoSEQ multiplex PCR; in TCRdb, only in-frame clones are kept and a portion is missing. The table includes about 66,000 clones, around three quarters detected once. For these receptors, no antigen is known. The material sequenced was CD4+ T cells from PBMCs cultured with HCoV-OC43 spike peptides, taken after COVID-19 vaccination. The sample's subset: HCoV-OC43 spike overlapping peptide pool stimulation. These receptor sequences come from a human donor who received a COVID-19 vaccine.

The V gene is TRBV5-1, the J gene TRBJ2-2, with 7 bases that match TRBD1. There are 17 residues in the CDR3. After removal of 5 bases from V and 0 bases from J, the junction contained 10 bases not matched to a gene. Germline CDR1 SGHRS, CDR2 YFSETQ. Here the CDR3 DNA reads TGCGCCAGCAGTTATGATGGACAGGCTCCGAACACCGGGGAGCTGTTTTTT. Translating it yields CASSYDGQAPNTGELFF.

The chain has TRBV6-5 and TRBJ2-5; 7 bases line up with TRBD2. Germline CDR1 reads MNHEY; CDR2 reads SVGAGI. CDR3 length: 15 residues. After removal of 0 bases from V and 3 bases from J, the junction contained 4 bases not matched to a gene. The DNA of the CDR3 is TGTGCCAGCAGTTACTCGGCCAGCGGGGAAGAGACCCAGTACTTC. Translation: CASSYSASGEETQYF.

The chain couples TRBV2 to TRBJ1-4; D unresolved. This CDR3 region has 14 residues. The germline V gene has CDR1 SNHLY and CDR2 FYNNEI. V dropped 4 bases and J dropped 1 base, with 7 bases sitting between them. In DNA form, the CDR3 reads TGTGCCAGCAGTGGGGTGGAAACTAATGAAAAACTGTTTTTT. Protein product: CASSGVETNEKLFF.

The V gene is TRBV27, the J gene TRBJ2-7; D uncertain. The CDR3 length is 12 residues. Germline loops: CDR1 MNHEY, CDR2 SMNVEV (reference sequence). Between the trimmed V and J ends, which lost 5 bases and 0 bases, there was a span of 5 bases. As DNA, the CDR3 is TGTGCCAGCAGTACACTCTCCTACGAGCAGTACGTC. Translation gives CASSTLSYEQYV.

The chain carries TRBV5-1 and TRBJ1-5, with unresolved D. The V gene's germline CDR1 is SGHRS and CDR2 YFSETQ. V gave up 0 bases and J gave up 3 bases, with 7 bases separating them. There are 14 residues in the CDR3. The CDR3 region has the DNA TGCGCCAGCAGCTTGGGCAGTTTCAATCAGCCCCAGCATTTT. This codes for CASSLGSFNQPQHF.

This clone was observed a handful of times. V gene TRBV7-7 combines with J gene TRBJ2-5; TRBD1 might be the D (5 bases). With 5 bases removed from V and 4 bases from J, the gap between germline ends came to 20 bases. This CDR3 contains 16 residues. Germline CDR1 and CDR2: SSHAT and FNYEAQ (reference sequence). CDR3 protein: CASSPSRVSGRETQYF. CDR3 nucleotides: TGTGCCAGCAGCCCGTCTCGAGTGTCAGGGCGAGAGACCCAGTACTTC.

In this sample, this clone turned up a few times. Other DNA sequences within the sample encode an identical CDR3. The V call is TRBV7-3, the J call TRBJ2-3; possible D gene TRBD2, 6 bases. The CDR3 consists of 14 residues. Trimming removed 6 bases at V and 2 bases at J, with 12 bases between. Germline loops: CDR1 SGHTA, CDR2 FQGTGA. This chain's CDR3 is CASSPGTSTDTQYF. The CDR3 DNA reads as TGTGCCAGCAGTCCCGGGACTTCCACAGATACGCAGTATTTT.

This rearrangement joins TRBV5-5 to TRBJ2-3, with D perhaps being TRBD1 or TRBD2 (5 bases each). This CDR3 has 16 residues. From germline, CDR1 is SGHKS and CDR2 YYEKEE (reference sequence). Deletions cut 6 bases from V and 2 bases from J, with 19 bases between. This CDR3 reads CASTLRGAGSTDTQYF. The CDR3 DNA sequence: TGTGCCAGCACCCTTAGGGGAGCTGGTTCCACAGATACGCAGTATTTT.

The chain carries TRBV19 and TRBJ1-1; D is unresolved. The germline gives CDR1 LNHDA, CDR2 SQIVND (reference sequence). This CDR3 region has 12 residues. The V gene lost 3 bases and the J gene lost 3 bases, with 5 bases spanning the gap. The CDR3 DNA follows: TGTGCCAGTAGTATTCGATACACTGAAGCTTTCTTT. It is translated as CASSIRYTEAFF. The complete variable domain, with remaining parts taken from reference TRBV19 and TRBJ1-1, reads DGGITQSPKYLFRKEGQNVTLSCEQNLNHDAMYWYRQDPGQGLRLIYYSQIVNDFQKGDIAEGYSVSREKKESFPLTVTSAQKNPTAFYLCASSIRYTEAFFGQGTRLTVV.

The gene calls are TRBV6-1 and TRBJ2-3, with a weak D call TRBD1 (5 bases). There are 15 residues in the CDR3. Germline CDR1 and CDR2: MNHNS and SASEGT. V dropped 3 bases and J dropped 3 bases, with 13 bases sitting between them. For the CDR3, the DNA is TGTGCCAGCAGTGAGGCGTCTGCAGGGACAGATACGCAGTATTTT. As protein: CASSEASAGTDTQYF.

This clone was seen a handful of times. The V gene is TRBV6-6, the J gene TRBJ2-2, with 12 bases fitting TRBD2. V lost 5 bases, J lost 5 bases, and 9 bases stayed unmatched. The germline V gene encodes CDR1 MNHNY and CDR2 SVGAGI (reference sequence). The CDR3 runs to 17 residues. For the CDR3, the DNA is TGTGCCAGCAGTCGCTCTAGCGGGGGGGCCGGGACCGGGGAGCTGTTTTTT. Residues: CASSRSSGGAGTGELFF.

The genes are TRBV12-2 and TRBJ1-2; the table's D call of TRBD1 was not tested on the DNA. TRBV12-2 is flagged as a pseudogene. The CDR3 length is 13 residues. Here the CDR3 DNA reads TGTGCAAGTCGCCGACAGGGCATTTTTGGCTACACCTTC. This encodes CASRRQGIFGYTF.

J is TRBJ2-7 and V is TRBV27, with unresolved D. The V gene lost 2 bases and the J gene lost 7 bases, with 12 bases spanning the gap. CDR3 length: 13 residues. Germline assignment: CDR1 MNHEY and CDR2 SMNVEV (reference sequence). CDR3 coding DNA: TGTGCCAGCAGTTTAGGGCGTTTGGGGGAGCAGTACGTC. This codes for CASSLGRLGEQYV.

V gene TRBV15 combines with J gene TRBJ2-7; D remains unclear. V lost 3 bases, J lost 6 bases, and 12 bases lay in between. Germline V gene lookup returns CDR1 LNHNV and CDR2 YYDKDF (reference sequence). This CDR3 spans 13 amino acids. The CDR3 here is CATSRTQWSEQYV. In DNA form, the CDR3 reads TGTGCCACCAGCAGGACCCAGTGGAGCGAGCAGTACGTC.

The chain carries TRBV19 and TRBJ1-2; TRBD1 matches 7 bases. Germline V gene sequence: CDR1 LNHDA, CDR2 SQIVND (reference sequence). V gave up 7 bases and J gave up 3 bases; unmatched junction bases: 5. The CDR3 has 13 amino acids. The CDR3 is CASTRGPYYGYTF. The CDR3 bases are TGTGCCAGTACGAGGGGGCCTTACTATGGCTACACCTTC.

V usage is TRBV5-1 and J usage is TRBJ2-5; 12 bases map to TRBD1. There are 17 residues in the CDR3. The trim removed 2 bases at V and 5 bases at J, leaving 10 bases unmatched. Germline assignment: CDR1 SGHRS and CDR2 YFSETQ. In nucleotides, the CDR3 is TGCGCCAGCAGCTTTACCGGGACAGGGGGCATAGAGGAGACCCAGTACTTC. This encodes CASSFTGTGGIEETQYF.

This clone has more than one count but fewer than ten. V is TRBV7-2 and J is TRBJ2-1; tentative D call: TRBD2 (6 bases). CDR1 is SGHTA, CDR2 FQGNSA, per germline. This CDR3 is 14 amino acids long. The ends were cut back, 2 bases at V and 2 bases at J, with 7 bases in the middle. The CDR3 bases are TGTGCCAGCAGCTTACGCGGGGCCTACAATGAGCAGTTCTTC. This translates into CASSLRGAYNEQFF.

The chain recombines TRBV7-8 with TRBJ1-6; 7 bases match TRBD1. The V and J ends lost 1 base and 8 bases, in that order; junction bases with no gene match: 5. Germline V gene data show CDR1 as SGHVS and CDR2 as FQNEAQ. The CDR3 is 15 residues long. CDR3 sequence reads: CASSLGGGSYSPLHF. The CDR3 DNA is TGTGCCAGCAGCTTAGGAGGGGGCAGTTATTCACCCCTCCACTTT.

The V and J genes are TRBV7-9 and TRBJ2-6; TRBD1 agrees at 8 bases. Germline CDR1 is SEHNR and CDR2 is FQNEAQ (reference sequence). This CDR3 is 18 amino acids long. The J segment lost 0 bases and the V segment lost 6 bases, leaving 10 bases of the junction unmatched. In DNA form, the CDR3 reads TGTGCCAGCAGATTACCGGGACAGGAGAGCTCTGGGGCCAACGTCCTGACTTTC. Translated: CASRLPGQESSGANVLTF.